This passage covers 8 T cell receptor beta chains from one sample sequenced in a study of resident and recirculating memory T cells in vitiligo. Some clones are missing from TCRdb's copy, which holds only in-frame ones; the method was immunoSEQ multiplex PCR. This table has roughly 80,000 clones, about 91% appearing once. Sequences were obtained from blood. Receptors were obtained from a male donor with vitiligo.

Here the CDR3 reads CASKSGQGYEQYF. The CDR3 nucleotides read TGTGCCAGCAAGTCGGGACAAGGCTACGAGCAGTACTTC. This chain links TRBV28 with TRBJ2-7; D might be TRBD1 (6 bases). V lost 7 bases to trimming and J lost 3 bases, with 13 bases between them. Germline V gene data show CDR1 as MDHEN and CDR2 as SYDVKM. The CDR3 consists of 13 residues.

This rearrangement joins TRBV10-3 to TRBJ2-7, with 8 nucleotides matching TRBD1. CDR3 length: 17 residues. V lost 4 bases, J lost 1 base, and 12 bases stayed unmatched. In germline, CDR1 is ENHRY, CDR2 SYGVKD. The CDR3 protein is CAISGTTRDRLSYEQYF. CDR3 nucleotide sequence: TGTGCCATCAGTGGGACTACCAGGGACAGGTTATCCTACGAGCAGTACTTC.

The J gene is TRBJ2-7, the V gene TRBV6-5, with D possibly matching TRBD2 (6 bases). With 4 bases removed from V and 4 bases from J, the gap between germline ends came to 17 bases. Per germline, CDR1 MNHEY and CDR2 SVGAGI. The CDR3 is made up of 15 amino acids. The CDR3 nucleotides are TGTGCCAGCAGTTCGTCCGGGACTGGGGCGTACGAGCAGTACTTC. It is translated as CASSSSGTGAYEQYF.

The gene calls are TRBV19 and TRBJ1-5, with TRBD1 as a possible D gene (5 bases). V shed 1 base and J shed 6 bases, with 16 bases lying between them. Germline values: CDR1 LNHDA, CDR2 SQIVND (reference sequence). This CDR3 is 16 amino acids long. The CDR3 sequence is CASSIGARVWGQPQHF. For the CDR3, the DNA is TGTGCCAGTAGTATAGGTGCCAGGGTCTGGGGTCAGCCCCAGCATTTT.

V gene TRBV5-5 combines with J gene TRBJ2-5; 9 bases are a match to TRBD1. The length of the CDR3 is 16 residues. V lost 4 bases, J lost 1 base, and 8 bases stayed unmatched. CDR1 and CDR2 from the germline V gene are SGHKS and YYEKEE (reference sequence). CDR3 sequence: CASSPRTGDSQETQYF. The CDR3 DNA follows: TGTGCCAGCAGCCCCCGGACAGGGGACTCCCAAGAGACCCAGTACTTC. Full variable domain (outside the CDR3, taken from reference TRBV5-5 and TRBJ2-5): DAGVTQSPTHLIKTRGQQVTLRCSPISGHKSVSWYQQVLGQGPQFIFQYYEKEERGRGNFPDRFSARQFPNYSSELNVNALLLGDSALYLCASSPRTGDSQETQYFGPGTRLLVL.

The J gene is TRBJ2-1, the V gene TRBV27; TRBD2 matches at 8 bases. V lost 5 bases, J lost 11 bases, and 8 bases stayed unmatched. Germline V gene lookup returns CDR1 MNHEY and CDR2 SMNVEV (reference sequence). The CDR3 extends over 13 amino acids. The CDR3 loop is CASSKREKFKQFF. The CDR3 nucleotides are TGTGCCAGCAGTAAGCGGGAGAAGTTCAAGCAGTTCTTC.

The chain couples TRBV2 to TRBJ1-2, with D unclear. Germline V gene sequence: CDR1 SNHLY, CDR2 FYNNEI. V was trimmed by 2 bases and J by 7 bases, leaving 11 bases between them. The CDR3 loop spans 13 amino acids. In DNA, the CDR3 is TGTGCCAGCAGTGAATCCGTGACGGGTGGCTACACCTTC. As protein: CASSESVTGGYTF.

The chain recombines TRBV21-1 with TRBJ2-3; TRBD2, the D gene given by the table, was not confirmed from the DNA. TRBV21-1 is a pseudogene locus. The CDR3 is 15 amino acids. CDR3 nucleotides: TGTGCCAGCTCCAGTCTAGCGGAGATCACAGATACGCAGTATTTT. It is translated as CASSSLAEITDTQYF.